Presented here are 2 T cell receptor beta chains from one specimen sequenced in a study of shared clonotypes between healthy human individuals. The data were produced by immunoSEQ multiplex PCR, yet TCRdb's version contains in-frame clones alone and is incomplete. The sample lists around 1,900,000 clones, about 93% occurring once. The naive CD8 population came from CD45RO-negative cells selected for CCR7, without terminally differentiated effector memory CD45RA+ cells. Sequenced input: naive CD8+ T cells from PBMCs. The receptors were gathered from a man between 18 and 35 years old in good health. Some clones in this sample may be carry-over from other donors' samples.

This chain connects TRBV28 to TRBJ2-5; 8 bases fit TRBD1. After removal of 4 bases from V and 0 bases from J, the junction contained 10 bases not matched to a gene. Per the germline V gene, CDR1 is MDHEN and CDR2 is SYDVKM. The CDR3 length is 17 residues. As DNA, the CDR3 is TGTGCCAGCAGTTCGGGCTGGGGACAGGTGGACCAAGAGACCCAGTACTTC. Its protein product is CASSSGWGQVDQETQYF.

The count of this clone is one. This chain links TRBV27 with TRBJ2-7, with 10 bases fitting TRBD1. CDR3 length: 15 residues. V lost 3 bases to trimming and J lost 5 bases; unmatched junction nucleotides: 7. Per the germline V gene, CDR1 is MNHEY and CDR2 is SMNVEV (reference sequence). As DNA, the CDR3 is TGTGCCAGCAGTTTCTTGGGGACAGGGGCAGACGAGCAGTACTTC. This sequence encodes CASSFLGTGADEQYF.